This TCR beta chain was captured in a study of PD-L1 blockade in urothelial cancer. Study details: A median of roughly 1,400 T cells was found per tumor sample.

Points from the study as a whole: More tumor-infiltrating T lymphocytes were found in patients with durable benefit.

Using immunoSEQ multiplex PCR, the repertoire was profiled, and TCRdb retains in-frame clones only, with some absent. The table lists several hundred clones, approximately 33% of them singletons. The CDR3 runs to 13 residues. Germline CDR1 reads MDHEN; CDR2 reads SYDVKM. Trimming cost V 5 bases and J 3 bases; bases outside gene matches: 3. In this sample, this clone turned up a few times. Its antigen remains unidentified. Sequencing was performed on tumor tissue, taken before atezolizumab (anti-PD-L1) treatment. This receptor was identified in a man between 65 and 85 years old with urothelial cancer. The chain couples TRBV28 to TRBJ2-5; 7 bases fit TRBD1. The CDR3 sequence: CASSTGVKETQYF. CDR3 nucleotide sequence: TGTGCCAGCAGTACAGGGGTCAAAGAGACCCAGTACTTC.